One and the same sample provided the 3 T cell receptor beta chains below, sequenced in a study of patients and donors after allogeneic stem cell transplantation. TCRdb reanalysed the RT-PCR reads using MiXCR and keeps one entry per CDR3 protein. In the table there are 70,000 or so distinct CDR3 sequences, 26% of which are singletons. The sequenced sample was blood, either unsorted or a sorted T cell fraction (not recorded which). The source of these receptors is a human donor who was either an allogeneic HSCT recipient or a stem cell or donor lymphocyte infusion donor (not recorded which). It is not recorded whose cells these are; they may come from a transplant donor.

This clonotype has more than one count but fewer than ten. The rearrangement joins TRBV3-1 to TRBJ1-1, with D tentatively TRBD1 (5 bases). The length of the CDR3 is 14 residues. V was shortened by 6 bases and J by 0 bases, with 11 bases between the two germline ends. Germline CDR1 and CDR2: LGHDT and YNNKEL (reference sequence). In DNA form, the CDR3 reads TGTGCCAGCAGATCTTCAGGGTTGAACACTGAAGCTTTCTTT. The encoded protein is CASRSSGLNTEAFF.

The chain couples TRBV6-4 to TRBJ2-2, with D uncertain. The germline V gene has CDR1 MRHNA and CDR2 SNTAGT. The ends were cut back, 4 bases at V and 4 bases at J, with 16 bases in the middle. This CDR3 spans 16 amino acids. The CDR3 DNA sequence: TGTGCCAGCAGTGTAGACCCATTGTGGACCACCGGGGAGCTGTTTTTT. Its protein is CASSVDPLWTTGELFF.

This chain links TRBV5-1 with TRBJ2-5, with 8 positions matching TRBD1. This CDR3 is 12 amino acids long. Germline V gives CDR1 SGHRS, CDR2 YFSETQ. V lost 4 bases, J lost 7 bases, and 3 bases stayed unmatched. Written as DNA, the CDR3 is TGCGCCAGCAGCCACGACAGGGGGACCCAGTACTTC. Its translation is CASSHDRGTQYF.